Shown below are 8 T cell receptor beta chains from a single sample sequenced in a study of blood T cell repertoires in COVID-19. Only in-frame clones appear in the TCRdb table, and some are missing; sequencing was by immunoSEQ multiplex PCR. Of about 210,000 clones listed, around 88% are singletons. Sequenced material: peripheral blood. All receptors come from a man aged 50 to 60 with active or convalescent COVID-19.

This clone occurred a few times. The chain employs TRBV27 and TRBJ1-2, with D unclear. Germline V gene sequence: CDR1 MNHEY, CDR2 SMNVEV (reference sequence). CDR3 size: 14 residues. V lost 2 bases, J lost 5 bases, and 12 bases lay in between. This CDR3 is CASSLQGFGYGYTF. CDR3 sequence (DNA): TGTGCCAGCAGTTTACAAGGTTTCGGGTATGGCTACACCTTC.

This clone was counted once. V usage is TRBV18 and J usage is TRBJ2-5, with a tentative D call TRBD1 (6 bases). The CDR3 runs 14 residues. V shed 6 bases and J shed 5 bases, with 16 bases lying between them. The germline CDR1 and CDR2 sequences are KGHSH and LQKENI. The CDR3 DNA is TGTGCCAGCTCCTGGGACAACAACAGGGAGACCCAGTACTTC. Protein: CASSWDNNRETQYF. Complete variable domain (other parts from reference TRBV18 and TRBJ2-5): NAGVMQNPRHLVRRRGQEARLRCSPMKGHSHVYWYRQLPEEGLKFMVYLQKENIIDESGMPKERFSAEFPKEGPSILRIQQVVRGDSAAYFCASSWDNNRETQYFGPGTRLLVL.

J is TRBJ1-2 and V is TRBV15; D gene ambiguous. This CDR3 spans 13 amino acids. V lost 1 base and J 0 bases, leaving 3 bases between the germline ends. Germline V lookup: CDR1 LNHNV, CDR2 YYDKDF (reference sequence). The CDR3 DNA follows: TGTGCCACCAGCAGAGCTGCTAACTATGGCTACACCTTC. Its translation is CATSRAANYGYTF.

This clone showed up just a few times. V gene TRBV5-1 combines with J gene TRBJ2-1, with D possibly being TRBD2 (5 bases). V was clipped by 2 bases and J by 7 bases, with 19 bases between them. Germline lookup yields CDR1 SGHRS and CDR2 YFSETQ. The CDR3 runs 16 residues. Written as DNA, the CDR3 is TGCGCCAGCAGCTTCACGTTCGGGCCCACGGGGAATGAGCAGTTCTTC. Its protein product is CASSFTFGPTGNEQFF.

J is TRBJ2-1 and V is TRBV12-3 or TRBV12-4, with TRBD1 matching 7 bases. The CDR3 spans 11 residues. J was trimmed by 15 bases and V by 8 bases; bases with no gene match: 10. CDR3 sequence: CASGDRVWSFF. CDR3 sequence (DNA): TGTGCCAGCGGAGACAGGGTTTGGTCGTTCTTC.

Details on this clone: One junction end disagrees with the germline gene, perhaps due to a read error. The chain recombines TRBV9 with TRBJ1-1; D remains unclear. Germline V CDR1 and CDR2: SGDLS, YYNGEE. The length of the CDR3 is 15 residues. Written as DNA, the CDR3 is TGTGCCAGCAGCGTAGATTGGAGGGTGAAGACTGAAGCTTTCTTT. Translated, it gives CASSVDWRVKTEAFF. The full variable domain, rest sourced from reference TRBV9 and TRBJ1-1, is DSGVTQTPKHLITATGQRVTLRCSPRSGDLSVYWYQQSLDQGLQFLIQYYNGEERAKGNILERFSAQQFPDLHSELNLSSLELGDSALYFCASSVDWRVKTEAFFGQGTRLTVV.

This clone was detected only a few times. V gene TRBV30 combines with J gene TRBJ1-1; no clear D. The CDR3 runs 13 residues. Germline V gene data show CDR1 as GTSNPN and CDR2 as SVGIG (reference sequence). V gave up 5 bases and J gave up 4 bases, with 14 bases separating them. CDR3 DNA: TGTGCCTGGGCCGAGGGCTACGGCACTGAAGCTTTCTTT. It codes for CAWAEGYGTEAFF.

The gene calls are TRBV19 and TRBJ2-1, with 7 bases lining up with TRBD1. Trimming cost V 5 bases and J 4 bases; bases outside gene matches: 5. Germline V gives CDR1 LNHDA, CDR2 SQIVND (reference sequence). This CDR3 is built from 14 residues. The DNA for the CDR3 is TGTGCCAGTAGTCGCTGGGACAGTTACAATGAGCAGTTCTTC. This sequence encodes CASSRWDSYNEQFF. Using reference TRBV19 and TRBJ2-1 for the parts outside the CDR3, the full variable domain is DGGITQSPKYLFRKEGQNVTLSCEQNLNHDAMYWYRQDPGQGLRLIYYSQIVNDFQKGDIAEGYSVSREKKESFPLTVTSAQKNPTAFYLCASSRWDSYNEQFFGPGTRLTVL.